The clone carrying this T cell receptor beta chain was seen only once. Its specificity is not known. V was shortened by 0 bases and J by 0 bases, with 9 bases between the two germline ends. The CDR3 extends over 14 amino acids. Germline CDR1 and CDR2: GTSNPN and SVGIG (reference sequence). This entry belongs to a study of OX40 agonist ivuxolimab in advanced cancers. Across the study: Among those treated, three patients had partial responses, one with hepatocellular carcinoma and two with cutaneous melanoma. Findings of the study overall: Clonal expansion among partial responders at 0.1-3.0 mg/kg ranked near the lowest. Clones of CD4+ and CD8+ blood T cells grew by week 6 at doses of 0.1 to 3.0 mg/kg.

This table comes from immunoSEQ multiplex PCR, and its TCRdb copy is limited to in-frame clones, with some not included. The table records some 100,000 clones, approximately 81% of them present only once. Material: CD4+ or CD8+ T cells sorted from blood, obtained in a trial of the OX40 agonist ivuxolimab. The J gene is TRBJ2-7, the V gene TRBV30, with D possibly matching TRBD1 (5 bases). This clonotype was sampled from an adult with an advanced solid tumor such as melanoma, head and neck, liver or kidney cancer. CDR3 loop: CAWSVGASSYEQYF. As DNA, the CDR3 is TGTGCCTGGAGTGTAGGGGCTAGCTCCTACGAGCAGTACTTC.